This is a list of T cell receptor beta chains from one sample in a study of OX40 agonist ivuxolimab in advanced cancers. Sequencing was performed with immunoSEQ multiplex PCR; in TCRdb, only in-frame clones are kept and a portion is missing. The data show roughly 80,000 clones, 85% seen once. Sequencing was performed on CD4+ or CD8+ T cells sorted from blood, taken in a trial of the OX40 agonist ivuxolimab. Source of these receptors: an adult with an advanced solid tumor such as melanoma, head and neck, liver or kidney cancer. The CDR3 runs from the conserved cysteine through the conserved F or W. The order of the fields is V gene, clone size, D gene, J gene, CDR3 length, CDR3 DNA, CDR3 protein. The D gene is left open where the match is weak. The listing skips clone size in some rows; elsewhere it reads once, few, many or a size class.

TRBV19,.,TRBD1,TRBJ1-5,15,TGTGCCAGTAGGTCACAGGCAGGGGGCGGTCAGCCCCAGCATTTT,CASRSQAGGGQPQHF
TRBV7-9,.,.,TRBJ2-7,13,TGTGCCAGCAGCCACCCGTCCTCCTACGAGCAGTACTTC,CASSHPSSYEQYF
TRBV7-2,.,.,TRBJ1-6,14,TGTGCCAGCAGCTCGGAGGGTCTAAATTCACCCCTCCACTTT,CASSSEGLNSPLHF
TRBV7-6,once,.,TRBJ2-6,15,TGTGCCAGCAGCTTCGAGGACTCTGGGGCCAACGTCCTGACTTTC,CASSFEDSGANVLTF
TRBV7-2,.,.,TRBJ2-5,13,TGTGCCAGCAGCAAGGGCCACGGGGAGACCCAGTACTTC,CASSKGHGETQYF
TRBV4-1,.,.,TRBJ1-1,17,TGCGCCAGCAGCCAATATCCCCCGGGACACCAGAACACTGAAGCTTTCTTT,CASSQYPPGHQNTEAFF
TRBV27,.,TRBD2,TRBJ2-3,16,TGTGCCAGCAGGGGAGGGAGGGGAGGAGGCTCAGATACGCAGTATTTT,CASRGGRGGGSDTQYF
TRBV29-1,once,TRBD1,TRBJ1-2,16,TGCAGCGTTCTCGGACAGGCCGAAATAGCTAACTATGGCTACACCTTC,CSVLGQAEIANYGYTF
TRBV4-1,.,.,TRBJ1-3,17,TGCGCCAGCAGCCAAGAGCCTCAGGGAAGCTCTGGAAACACCATATATTTT,CASSQEPQGSSGNTIYF
TRBV6-1,.,.,TRBJ2-5,14,TGTGCCAGCAGTGGCTCAAGTTTCGGTGAGACCCAGTACTTC,CASSGSSFGETQYF
TRBV11-1,.,.,TRBJ2-7,15,TGTGCCAGCAGCTCGACCGGGACTCTACTCCACGAGCAGTACTTC,CASSSTGTLLHEQYF
TRBV5-5,.,TRBD1,TRBJ1-3,17,TGTGCCAGCAGCTTGGGACAGGGAATCCTCTCTGGAAACACCATATATTTT,CASSLGQGILSGNTIYF
TRBV23-1,.,.,TRBJ1-2,11,TGCGCCAGCAGTCATCGATTCTGGGACACCTTC,CASSHRFWDTF
TRBV7-8,.,.,TRBJ1-2,17,TGTGCCAGCAGCTTAGCACCTCCCTCGGCTGGGACCTATGGCTACACCTTC,CASSLAPPSAGTYGYTF
TRBV7-2,.,TRBD2,TRBJ2-3,15,TGTGCCAGCAGCTCGCAGGGACTAGCGAAAGATACGCAGTATTTT,CASSSQGLAKDTQYF
TRBV27,.,.,TRBJ2-3,13,TGTGCCAGCAGCCCCTTCCTTGCGAAATCGCAGTATTTT,CASSPFLAKSQYF
TRBV3-2,.,.,TRBJ1-1,9,TGTGCCAGCAGCCATACGGCTTTCTTT,CASSHTAFF
TRBV19,.,.,TRBJ2-1,14,TGTGCCAGTACTATTCCGGGAATCAACTATGAGCAGTTCTTC,CASTIPGINYEQFF
TRBV4-3,.,.,TRBJ1-3,15,TGCGCCAGCAGCCAAGATAAAAGGCGAGGAAACACCATATATTTT,CASSQDKRRGNTIYF
TRBV5-4,.,TRBD2,TRBJ2-1,15,TGTGCCAGCAGCAAGGCGGGGGGCTCCTACAATGAGCAGTTCTTC,CASSKAGGSYNEQFF
TRBV7-6,.,TRBD1,TRBJ1-1,15,TGTGCCAGCAGCTTACCAGGGACAGGGAGATTTGAAGCTTTCTTT,CASSLPGTGRFEAFF
TRBV7-2,.,.,TRBJ2-5,14,TGTGCCAGCAGCCGGCCAGGGGAAGGGGAGACCCAGTACTTC,CASSRPGEGETQYF
TRBV5-1,.,.,TRBJ2-5,13,TGCGCCAGCAGCGTTTCCACGGATTCCCACCAGTACTTC,CASSVSTDSHQYF
TRBV18,.,.,TRBJ2-2,13,TGTGCCAGCTCACCACTAACCACCGGGGAGCTGTTTTTT,CASSPLTTGELFF
TRBV5-4,.,.,TRBJ2-7,15,TGTGCCAGCAGCTGGAGGGAACAGGTCCCCTACGAGCAGTACTTC,CASSWREQVPYEQYF
TRBV27,.,.,TRBJ1-1,17,TGTGCCAGCAGGCCCAGGGAGGGCCTACTTTTTAACACTGAAGCTTTCTTT,CASRPREGLLFNTEAFF
TRBV6-1,once,.,TRBJ1-4,15,TGTGCCAGCAGGGACAATGCCGCCGGTGGTGAAAAACTGTTTTTT,CASRDNAAGGEKLFF
TRBV4-1,.,TRBD2,TRBJ2-5,16,TGCGCCAGCAGCCAAGGGCTAGCGGGGGGGATGGAGACCCAGTACTTC,CASSQGLAGGMETQYF
TRBV5-6,.,.,TRBJ1-2,14,TGTGCCAGCAGTTTCAAAGATCGAGTCTATGGCTACACCTTC,CASSFKDRVYGYTF
TRBV6-5,.,.,TRBJ2-1,11,TGTGCCAGCAGTTACTCGATTGAGCAGTTCTTC,CASSYSIEQFF
TRBV7-2,once,TRBD1,TRBJ1-4,15,TGTGCCAGCAGCGCACAGGGGGCGGGGAGTGAAAAACTGTTTTTT,CASSAQGAGSEKLFF
TRBV9,.,TRBD1,TRBJ2-6,17,TGTGCCAGCAGCGTTGGGCAGGGGGCGTCTGGGGCCAACGTCCTGACTTTC,CASSVGQGASGANVLTF
TRBV18,once,.,TRBJ2-5,13,TGTGCCAGCTCATCGGACAGCTCCCGGGCCCAGTACTTC,CASSSDSSRAQYF
TRBV4-2,.,TRBD2,TRBJ2-3,16,TGTGCCAGCAGCCAAGATATTCGGGAGGGGAGAGATACGCAGTATTTT,CASSQDIREGRDTQYF
TRBV19,.,.,TRBJ1-2,13,TGTGCCAGTAGTATTCTGGGCAACTATGGCTACACCTTC,CASSILGNYGYTF
TRBV5-1,.,TRBD2,TRBJ2-5,15,TGCGCCAGCAGCCTGATAGCGGGGGGGCAAGAGACCCAGTACTTC,CASSLIAGGQETQYF
TRBV5-1,.,TRBD1,TRBJ2-7,18,TGCGCCAGCAGCTTGGCCCCCATCGGGGGACAGGTATCCTACGAGCAGTACTTC,CASSLAPIGGQVSYEQYF
TRBV6-1,.,.,TRBJ2-3,15,TGTGCCAGCGGCCTCCGGGACCCACTCACAGATACGCAGTATTTT,CASGLRDPLTDTQYF
TRBV19,.,TRBD1,TRBJ1-1,12,TGTGCCAGTAGTCCTCGGACAGGGGTGGCTTTCTTT,CASSPRTGVAFF
TRBV29-1,.,TRBD2,TRBJ2-5,16,TGCAGCGTTGACTCTAGCGGGGGGTATTACCAAGAGACCCAGTACTTC,CSVDSSGGYYQETQYF
TRBV5-8,.,.,TRBJ2-7,13,TGTGCCAGCAGCTTCCTAAGAGCCCACGAGCAGTACTTC,CASSFLRAHEQYF
TRBV6-5,once,.,TRBJ2-7,15,TGTGCCAGCAGTTACGGAGGTGGGTTGTCCTACGAGCAGTACTTC,CASSYGGGLSYEQYF
TRBV2,.,.,TRBJ2-5,12,TGTGCCAGCGTGCAGGGCCGGCAGACCCAGTACTTC,CASVQGRQTQYF
TRBV2,.,.,TRBJ1-2,12,TGTGCCAGCAGCGGGACGGCCGAGGGCTACACCTTC,CASSGTAEGYTF
TRBV19,once,TRBD1,TRBJ1-1,18,TGTGCCAGTAGCTCCGGAGTTCGGGGCAGGGGCAGGGGGACTGAAGCTTTCTTT,CASSSGVRGRGRGTEAFF